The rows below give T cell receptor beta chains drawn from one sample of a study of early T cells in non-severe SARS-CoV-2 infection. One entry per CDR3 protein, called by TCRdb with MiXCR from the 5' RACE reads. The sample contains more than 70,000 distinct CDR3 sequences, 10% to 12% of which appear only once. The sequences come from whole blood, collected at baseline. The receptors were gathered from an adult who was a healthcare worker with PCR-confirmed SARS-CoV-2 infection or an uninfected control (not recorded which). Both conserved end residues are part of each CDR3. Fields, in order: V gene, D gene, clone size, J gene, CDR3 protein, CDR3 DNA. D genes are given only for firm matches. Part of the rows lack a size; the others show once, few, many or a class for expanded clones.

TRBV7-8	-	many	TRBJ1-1	CASSLAMPGTEAFF	TGTGCCAGCAGCTTAGCCATGCCCGGAACTGAAGCTTTCTTT
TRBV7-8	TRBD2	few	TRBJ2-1	CASSLAGVISYNEQFF	TGTGCCAGCAGCTTGGCGGGGGTTATCTCCTACAATGAGCAGTTCTTC
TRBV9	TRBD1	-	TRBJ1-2	CASSVAAGGNPNYGYTF	TGTGCCAGCAGCGTAGCGGCAGGGGGCAACCCTAACTATGGCTACACCTTC
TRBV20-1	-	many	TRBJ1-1	CSARDGGDTEAFF	TGCAGTGCTAGAGATGGAGGGGACACTGAAGCTTTCTTT
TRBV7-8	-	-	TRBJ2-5	CASSTRGAQETQYF	TGTGCCAGCAGCACACGGGGGGCCCAAGAGACCCAGTACTTC
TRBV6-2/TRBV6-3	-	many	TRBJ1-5	CASSYSRGEGSGTNQPQHF	TGTGCCAGCAGTTACTCCCGAGGGGAGGGCTCCGGGACCAATCAGCCCCAGCATTTT
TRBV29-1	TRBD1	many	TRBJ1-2	CSVVPQTGNYGYTF	TGCAGCGTTGTCCCCCAGACAGGGAACTATGGCTACACCTTC
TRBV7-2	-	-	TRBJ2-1	CASSPDVNEQFF	TGTGCCAGCAGCCCGGACGTCAATGAGCAGTTCTTC
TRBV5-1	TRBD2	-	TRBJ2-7	CASSLLAGTSGEQYF	TGCGCCAGCAGTCTACTAGCGGGGACCTCGGGCGAGCAGTACTTC
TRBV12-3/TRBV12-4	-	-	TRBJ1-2	CASSSRLEANYGYTF	TGTGCCAGCAGTTCCCGGCTAGAAGCTAACTATGGCTACACCTTC
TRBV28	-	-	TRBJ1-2	CASSFSGVLGGYTF	TGTGCCAGCAGTTTTTCAGGAGTGTTGGGGGGCTACACCTTC
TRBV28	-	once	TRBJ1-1	CASAPPGNTEAFF	TGTGCCAGCGCCCCCCCCGGGAACACTGAAGCTTTCTTT
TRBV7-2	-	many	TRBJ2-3	CASSPNLGANTQYF	TGTGCCAGCAGCCCAAATCTGGGTGCAAATACGCAGTATTTT
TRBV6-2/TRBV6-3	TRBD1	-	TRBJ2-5	CASSAGTGEVETQYF	TGTGCCAGCAGCGCCGGGACAGGTGAAGTGGAGACCCAGTACTTC
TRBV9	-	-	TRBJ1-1	CASSRQWTAKNTEAFF	TGTGCCAGCAGCCGCCAATGGACAGCAAAGAACACTGAAGCTTTCTTT
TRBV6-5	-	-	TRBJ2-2	CASSRSGTWNTGELFF	TGTGCCAGCAGTCGCTCCGGGACCTGGAACACCGGGGAGCTGTTTTTT
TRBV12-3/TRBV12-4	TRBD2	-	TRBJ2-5	CASGRLAEETQYF	TGTGCCAGCGGCCGTCTAGCGGAAGAGACCCAGTACTTC
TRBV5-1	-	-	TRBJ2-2	CASSLAGAANTGELFF	TGCGCCAGCAGCTTGGCCGGTGCGGCGAACACCGGGGAGCTGTTTTTT
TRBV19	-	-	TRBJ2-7	CASSIRRGDYEQYF	TGTGCCAGTAGTATAAGGAGGGGGGACTACGAGCAGTACTTC
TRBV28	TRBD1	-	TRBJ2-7	CASRYDDRAYEQYF	TGTGCCAGCAGATATGATGACAGGGCCTACGAGCAGTACTTC
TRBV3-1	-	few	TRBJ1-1	CASSQGSTVVNTEAFF	TGTGCCAGCAGCCAAGGTAGTACAGTAGTGAACACTGAAGCTTTCTTT
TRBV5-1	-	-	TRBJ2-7	CASSLVAQGGEQYF	TGCGCCAGCAGCTTGGTGGCCCAGGGTGGCGAGCAGTACTTC
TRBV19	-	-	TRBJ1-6	CASSIDHRNSPLHF	TGTGCCAGTAGTATAGATCACCGAAATTCACCCCTCCACTTT
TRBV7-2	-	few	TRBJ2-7	CASSLRPGGPDEQYF	TGTGCCAGCAGCTTGCGCCCCGGGGGGCCCGACGAGCAGTACTTC
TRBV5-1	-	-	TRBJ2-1	CASSLATGPGYNEQFF	TGCGCCAGCAGCTTGGCGACGGGGCCGGGGTACAATGAGCAGTTCTTC
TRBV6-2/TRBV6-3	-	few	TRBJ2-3	CASSYSGHGTYTQYF	TGTGCCAGCAGTTACTCGGGACACGGAACCTATACGCAGTATTTT
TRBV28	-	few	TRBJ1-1	CASSLPAGLRRHTEAFF	TGTGCCAGCAGTTTACCTGCGGGACTCAGGAGGCACACTGAAGCTTTCTTT
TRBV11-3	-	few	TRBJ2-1	CASSLGAFNEQFF	TGTGCCAGCAGCTTAGGCGCGTTTAATGAGCAGTTCTTC
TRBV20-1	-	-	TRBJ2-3	CSAGTGADTQYF	TGCAGTGCCGGGACCGGGGCAGATACGCAGTATTTT
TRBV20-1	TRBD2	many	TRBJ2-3	CSAPGTSGGPDTQYF	TGCAGTGCGCCTGGGACTAGCGGGGGCCCTGATACGCAGTATTTT
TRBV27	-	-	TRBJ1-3	CASSSFQGFENTIYF	TGTGCCAGCAGTTCCTTTCAGGGATTTGAAAACACCATATATTTT
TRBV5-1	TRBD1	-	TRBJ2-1	CASSLHPGQGNSNEQFF	TGCGCCAGCAGCTTACACCCGGGACAGGGGAATTCCAATGAGCAGTTCTTC
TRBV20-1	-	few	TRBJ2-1	CSARAQSLAINEQFF	TGCAGTGCTAGAGCCCAATCGCTAGCGATTAATGAGCAGTTCTTC
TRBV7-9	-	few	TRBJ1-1	CASSFFVPDTEAFF	TGTGCCAGCAGCTTTTTTGTTCCGGACACTGAAGCTTTCTTT
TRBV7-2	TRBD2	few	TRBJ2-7	CASSLVSSGGARREQYF	TGTGCCAGCAGCTTAGTCTCTAGCGGGGGGGCCCGGCGCGAGCAGTACTTC
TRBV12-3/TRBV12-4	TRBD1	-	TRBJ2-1	CASSLRDRGNNEQFF	TGTGCCAGCAGTTTGAGGGACAGGGGAAACAATGAGCAGTTCTTC
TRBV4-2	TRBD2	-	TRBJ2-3	CASSQRLAGDTDTQYF	TGTGCCAGCAGCCAACGTCTAGCGGGAGACACAGATACGCAGTATTTT
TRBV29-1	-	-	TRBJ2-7	CSVHGTSSYEQYF	TGCAGCGTCCACGGCACGAGCTCCTACGAGCAGTACTTC
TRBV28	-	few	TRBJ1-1	CASSLADLIMNTEAFF	TGTGCCAGCAGTTTAGCAGACTTAATCATGAACACTGAAGCTTTCTTT
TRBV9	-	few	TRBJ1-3	CASSLQGIGNTIYF	TGTGCCAGCAGCCTCCAGGGTATTGGAAACACCATATATTTT
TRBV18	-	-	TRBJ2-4	CASSPSSKNIQYF	TGTGCCAGCTCACCATCCTCCAAAAACATTCAGTACTTC
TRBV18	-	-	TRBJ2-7	CASSQRELGASYEQYF	TGTGCCAGCTCACAGAGGGAGCTGGGGGCGTCCTACGAGCAGTACTTC
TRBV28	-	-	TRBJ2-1	CASKGGHEQFF	TGTGCCAGCAAGGGGGGACATGAGCAGTTCTTC
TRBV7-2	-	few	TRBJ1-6	CASSLRGASPLHF	TGTGCCAGCAGCTTAAGAGGGGCTTCACCCCTCCACTTT
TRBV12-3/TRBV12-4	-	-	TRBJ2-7	CASRSGGTARPYEQYF	TGTGCCAGCAGGTCCGGAGGGACAGCCCGACCCTACGAGCAGTACTTC
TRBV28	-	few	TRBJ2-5	CASSPVGGHQETQYF	TGTGCCAGCAGCCCCGTGGGGGGCCACCAAGAGACCCAGTACTTC